The clone carrying this T cell receptor beta chain has ten or more counts. Blood genomic DNA input for TRB amplification was about 250-550 ng. CDR3 length: 14 residues. Trimming took 1 base from V and 8 from J, leaving 14 bases between them. Looked up from germline, CDR1 is LNHDA and CDR2 is SQIVND (reference sequence). Multiplex PCR with BIOMED2 TRB-A/B primer pools amplified TRB rearrangements. One entry per CDR3 protein, called by TCRdb with MiXCR from the multiplex PCR reads. The sample holds fewer than 15,000 distinct CDR3 sequences, 25% seen once. This sample was included in a study of T and B cells in COVID-19 patients.

The gene calls are TRBV19 and TRBJ1-1; D unclear. Sequencing input: blood. The TCR comes from a human donor who had recovered from COVID-19. Written as DNA, the CDR3 is TGTGCCAGTAGTATAGGTGGCCTCTCAGCAGAAGCTTTCTTT. Translation gives CASSIGGLSAEAFF.